Many counts were recorded for the clone carrying this T cell receptor beta chain. Its matching antigen is unknown. Fresh 10 ml peripheral blood yielded PBMCs. The CDR3 regions of TCR beta were amplified from RNA transcripts. In the first-round RT-PCR of the TCR CDR3, the HTBI primer set was used. TCRdb redid the calling of the multiplex PCR reads with MiXCR, one entry per CDR3 protein. The data contain about 690,000 distinct CDR3 sequences, around 15% of them singletons. Trimming pared 6 bases from V and 2 bases from J, leaving 14 bases between. This CDR3 spans 14 amino acids. The data were taken from a study of T cells in Graves' hyperthyroidism and ophthalmopathy. Study observations and caveats: Blood samples included most of the expanded thyroid clonotypes exceeding 0.001.

The sequence derives from a man aged 50-60 years with Graves' hyperthyroidism. This chain connects TRBV12-3 or TRBV12-4 to TRBJ2-7; perhaps D is TRBD1 or TRBD2 (5 bases each). The sample taken for sequencing was blood. The CDR3 is CASRRGANTYEQYF. The CDR3, as DNA: TGTGCCAGCAGACGAGGGGCAAATACCTACGAGCAGTACTTC.